This entry concerns a single T cell receptor beta chain. The data are from a study of blood T cell repertoires in COVID-19. Germline-derived CDR1 and CDR2 are GTSNPN and SVGIG (reference sequence). The CDR3 length is 13 residues. V shed 0 bases and J shed 3 bases, with 8 bases lying between them. Sequencing was performed with immunoSEQ multiplex PCR; in TCRdb, only in-frame clones are kept and a portion is missing. The sample records about 150,000 clones, roughly nine tenths being singletons. The sequencing sample was made of peripheral blood. The receptor comes from a man aged 50 to 59 with acute or convalescent COVID-19. This chain uses TRBV30 with TRBJ1-1; D is unresolved. The DNA of the CDR3 is TGTGCCTGGAGTGTAAGAGTGGACACTGAAGCTTTCTTT. This translates into CAWSVRVDTEAFF.